A single TCR beta chain is shown here with its context. Its antigen is unknown. The record originates from a study of siplizumab effects on memory and regulatory T cells. The CDR3 extends over 16 amino acids. The germline CDR1 and CDR2 sequences are MGHRA and YSYEKL. V was pared by 4 bases and J by 1 base, with 14 bases between. The method was immunoSEQ multiplex PCR; TCRdb's version includes in-frame clones alone and lacks a portion of them. This sample has more than 85,000 clones, with about 92% found just once. Study outcomes and limitations: The authors did not confirm suppressive function in proliferating Tregs from siplizumab cultures. Most alloreactive clones went unmapped to unstimulated subsets; only a minor fraction mapped. Naive T cells were seemingly more diverse than memory cells, and major contributions to the alloresponse seemed to be made by them.

The sequence was obtained from a human donor in good health. Sequenced input: CD4+ T cells sorted from blood. This chain joins TRBV4-1 and TRBJ1-3; D remains ambiguous. CDR3 in amino acids: CASSPAGRRSGNTIYF. The CDR3 coding sequence is TGCGCCAGCAGCCCGGCCGGTCGGAGGTCTGGAAACACCATATATTTT.